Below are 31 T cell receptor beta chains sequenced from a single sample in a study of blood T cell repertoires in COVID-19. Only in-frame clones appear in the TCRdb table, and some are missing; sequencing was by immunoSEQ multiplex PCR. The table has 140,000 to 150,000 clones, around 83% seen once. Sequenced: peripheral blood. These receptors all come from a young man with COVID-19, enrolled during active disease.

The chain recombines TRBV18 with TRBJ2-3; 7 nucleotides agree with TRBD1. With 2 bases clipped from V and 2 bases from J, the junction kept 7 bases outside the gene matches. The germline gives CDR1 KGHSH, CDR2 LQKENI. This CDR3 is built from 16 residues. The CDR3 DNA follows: TGTGCCAGCTCACCAGCCACAGGGGCTCCCACAGATACGCAGTATTTT. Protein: CASSPATGAPTDTQYF.

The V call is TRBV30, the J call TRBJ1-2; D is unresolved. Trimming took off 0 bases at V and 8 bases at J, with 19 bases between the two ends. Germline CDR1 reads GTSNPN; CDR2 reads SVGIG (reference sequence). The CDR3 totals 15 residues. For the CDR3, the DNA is TGTGCCTGGAGTGTACGTAGGCTCGCCGCGGCGGGCTACACCTTC. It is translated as CAWSVRRLAAAGYTF.

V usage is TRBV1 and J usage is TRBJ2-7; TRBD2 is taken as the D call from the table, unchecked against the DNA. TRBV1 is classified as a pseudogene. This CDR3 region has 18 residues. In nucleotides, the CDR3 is TGCACCAGCAGCCAAGATCGTCGCCGGAGGGAAGCGATTTACGAGCAGTACTTC. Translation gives CTSSQDRRRREAIYEQYF.

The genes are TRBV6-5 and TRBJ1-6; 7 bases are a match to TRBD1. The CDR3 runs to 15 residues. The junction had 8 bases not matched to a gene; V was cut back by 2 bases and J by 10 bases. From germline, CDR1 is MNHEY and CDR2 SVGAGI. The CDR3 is CASSYEGGRRSPLHF. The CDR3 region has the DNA TGTGCCAGCAGTTACGAAGGGGGCCGTAGATCACCCCTCCACTTT.

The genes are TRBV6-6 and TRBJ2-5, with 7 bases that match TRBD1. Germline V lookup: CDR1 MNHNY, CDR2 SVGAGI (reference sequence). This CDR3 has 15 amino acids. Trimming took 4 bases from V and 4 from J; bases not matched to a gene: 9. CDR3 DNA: TGTGCCAGCAGTTTCCCATCGACAGGGCGAGAGACCCAGTACTTC. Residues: CASSFPSTGRETQYF.

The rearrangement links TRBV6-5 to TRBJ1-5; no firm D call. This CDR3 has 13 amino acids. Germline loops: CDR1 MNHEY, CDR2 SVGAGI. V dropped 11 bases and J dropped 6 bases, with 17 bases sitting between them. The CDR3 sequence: CAGREQPGQPQHF. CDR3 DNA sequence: TGTGCCGGACGGGAGCAGCCAGGTCAGCCCCAGCATTTT.

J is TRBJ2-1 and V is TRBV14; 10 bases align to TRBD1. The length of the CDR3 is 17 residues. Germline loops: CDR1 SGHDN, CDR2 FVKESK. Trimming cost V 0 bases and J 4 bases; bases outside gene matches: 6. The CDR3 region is CASSQDPRDRGYNEQFF. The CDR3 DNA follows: TGTGCCAGCAGCCAAGATCCCCGGGACAGGGGATACAATGAGCAGTTCTTC.

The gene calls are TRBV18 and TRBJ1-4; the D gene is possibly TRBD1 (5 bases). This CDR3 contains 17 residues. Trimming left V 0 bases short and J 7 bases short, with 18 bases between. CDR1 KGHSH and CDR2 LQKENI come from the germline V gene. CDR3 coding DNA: TGTGCCAGCTCACCACCGGTTGCGGGGACGATTGGTGAAAAACTGTTTTTT. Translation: CASSPPVAGTIGEKLFF. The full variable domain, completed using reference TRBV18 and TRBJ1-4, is NAGVMQNPRHLVRRRGQEARLRCSPMKGHSHVYWYRQLPEEGLKFMVYLQKENIIDESGMPKERFSAEFPKEGPSILRIQQVVRGDSAAYFCASSPPVAGTIGEKLFFGSGTQLSVL.

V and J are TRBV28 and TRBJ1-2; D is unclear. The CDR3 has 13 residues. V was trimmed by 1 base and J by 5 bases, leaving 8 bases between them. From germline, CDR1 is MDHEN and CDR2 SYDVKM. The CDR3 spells CASSLYEEYGYTF. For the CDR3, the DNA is TGTGCCAGCAGTTTATACGAGGAGTATGGCTACACCTTC.

CDR3 coding DNA: TGTGCCAGCAGCGCCGGGGAAGCGCCCGGGGAGCTGTTTTTT. Amino acid sequence: CASSAGEAPGELFF. The rearrangement links TRBV9 to TRBJ2-2; D possibly corresponds to TRBD2 (5 bases). Germline CDR1 is SGDLS and CDR2 is YYNGEE. Trimming stripped 3 bases from V and 6 bases from J, with 12 bases between. The CDR3 is made up of 14 amino acids.

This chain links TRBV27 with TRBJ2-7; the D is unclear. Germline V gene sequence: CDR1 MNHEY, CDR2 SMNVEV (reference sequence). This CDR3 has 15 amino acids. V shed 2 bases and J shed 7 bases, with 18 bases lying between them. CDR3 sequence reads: CASSLSSAPEREQYF. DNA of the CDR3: TGTGCCAGCAGTTTAAGCAGCGCCCCTGAGAGAGAGCAGTACTTC.

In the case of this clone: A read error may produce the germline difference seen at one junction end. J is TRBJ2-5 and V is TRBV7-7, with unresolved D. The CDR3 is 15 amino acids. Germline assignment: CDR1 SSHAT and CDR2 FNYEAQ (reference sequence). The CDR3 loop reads CASSLSSARRETQYF. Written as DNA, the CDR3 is TGTGCTAGCAGCTTAAGTTCTGCTAGAAGAGAGACCCAGTACTTC.

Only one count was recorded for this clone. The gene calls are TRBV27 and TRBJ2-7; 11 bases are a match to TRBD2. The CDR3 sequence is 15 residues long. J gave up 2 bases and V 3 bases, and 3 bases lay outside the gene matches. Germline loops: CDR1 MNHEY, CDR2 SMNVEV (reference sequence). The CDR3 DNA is TGTGCCAGCAGTTTGGGGACTAGCGGTACCTACGAGCAGTACTTC. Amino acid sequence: CASSLGTSGTYEQYF.

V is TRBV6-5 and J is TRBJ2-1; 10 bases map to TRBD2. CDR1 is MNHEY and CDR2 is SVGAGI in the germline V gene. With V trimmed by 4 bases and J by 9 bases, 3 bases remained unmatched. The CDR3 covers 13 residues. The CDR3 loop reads CASSSGLAVEQFF. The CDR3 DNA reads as TGTGCCAGCAGTTCCGGACTAGCGGTTGAGCAGTTCTTC.

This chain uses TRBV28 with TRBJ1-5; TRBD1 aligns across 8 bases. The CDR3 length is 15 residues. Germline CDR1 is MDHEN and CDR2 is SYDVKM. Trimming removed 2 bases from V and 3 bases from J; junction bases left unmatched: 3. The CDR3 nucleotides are TGTGCCAGCAGTTTAGCAGGGGGCAACAATCAGCCCCAGCATTTT. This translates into CASSLAGGNNQPQHF. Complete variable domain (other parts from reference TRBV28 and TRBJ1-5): DVKVTQSSRYLVKRTGEKVFLECVQDMDHENMFWYRQDPGLGLRLIYFSYDVKMKEKGDIPEGYSVSREKKERFSLILESASTNQTSMYLCASSLAGGNNQPQHFGDGTRLSIL.

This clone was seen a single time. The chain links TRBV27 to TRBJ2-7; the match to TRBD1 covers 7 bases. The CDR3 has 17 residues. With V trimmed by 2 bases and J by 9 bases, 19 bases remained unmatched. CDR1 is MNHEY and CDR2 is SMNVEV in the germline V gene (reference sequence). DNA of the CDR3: TGTGCCAGCAGTTTAAGGTCGTTGGGGACAGATATACGAGGGCAGTACTTC. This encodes CASSLRSLGTDIRGQYF.

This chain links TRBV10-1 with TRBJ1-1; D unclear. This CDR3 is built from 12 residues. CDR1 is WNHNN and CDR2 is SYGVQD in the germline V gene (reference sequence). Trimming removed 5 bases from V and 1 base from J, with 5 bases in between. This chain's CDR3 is CASSSRNTEAFF. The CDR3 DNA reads TGCGCCAGCAGTTCCAGGAACACTGAAGCTTTCTTT.

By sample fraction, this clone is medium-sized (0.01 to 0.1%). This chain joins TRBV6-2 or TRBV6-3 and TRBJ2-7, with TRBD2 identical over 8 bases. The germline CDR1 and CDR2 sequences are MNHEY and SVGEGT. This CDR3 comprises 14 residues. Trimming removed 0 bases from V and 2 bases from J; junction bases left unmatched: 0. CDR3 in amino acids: CASSYSTSAYEQYF. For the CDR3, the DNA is TGTGCCAGCAGTTACTCGACTAGCGCCTACGAGCAGTACTTC.

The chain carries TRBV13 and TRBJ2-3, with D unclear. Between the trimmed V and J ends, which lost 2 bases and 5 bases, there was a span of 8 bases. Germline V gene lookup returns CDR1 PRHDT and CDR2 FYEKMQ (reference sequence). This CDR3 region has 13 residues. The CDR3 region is CASSLKRKDTQYF. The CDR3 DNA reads TGTGCCAGCAGCTTAAAGAGAAAAGATACGCAGTATTTT.

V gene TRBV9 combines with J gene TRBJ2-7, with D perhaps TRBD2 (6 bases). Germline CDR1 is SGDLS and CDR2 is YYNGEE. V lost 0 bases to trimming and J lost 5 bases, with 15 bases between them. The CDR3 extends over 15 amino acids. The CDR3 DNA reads TGTGCCAGCAGCGTAGCCAGCGTGGGGGGAAACGAGCAGTACTTC. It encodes CASSVASVGGNEQYF.

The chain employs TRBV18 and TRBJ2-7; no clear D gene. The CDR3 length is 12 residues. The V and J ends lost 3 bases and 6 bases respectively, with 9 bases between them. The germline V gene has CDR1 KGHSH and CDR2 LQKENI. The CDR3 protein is CASSPVTREQYF. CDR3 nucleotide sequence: TGTGCCAGCTCACCCGTAACTCGCGAGCAGTACTTC.

CDR3 nucleotide sequence: TGTGCCAGTAGTCTGCCTGACGCTCGGGACGAGCAGTACTTC. It translates to CASSLPDARDEQYF. V gene TRBV19 combines with J gene TRBJ2-7; D unresolved. V lost 5 bases and J 5 bases, leaving 16 bases between the germline ends. The CDR3 sequence is 14 residues long. Germline-derived CDR1 and CDR2 are LNHDA and SQIVND (reference sequence).

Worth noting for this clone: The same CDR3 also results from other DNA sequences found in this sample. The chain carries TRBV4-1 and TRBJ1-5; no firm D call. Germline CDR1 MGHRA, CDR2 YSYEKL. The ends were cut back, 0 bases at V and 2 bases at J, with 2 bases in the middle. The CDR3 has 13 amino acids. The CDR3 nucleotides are TGCGCCAGCAGCCAAGACGGCAATCAGCCCCAGCATTTT. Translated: CASSQDGNQPQHF.

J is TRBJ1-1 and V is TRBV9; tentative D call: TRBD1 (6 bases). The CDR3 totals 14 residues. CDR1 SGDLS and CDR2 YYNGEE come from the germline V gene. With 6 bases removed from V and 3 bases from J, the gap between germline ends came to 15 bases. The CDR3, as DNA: TGTGCCAGCACCGGCGGGAGGGGGGACACTGAAGCTTTCTTT. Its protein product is CASTGGRGDTEAFF.

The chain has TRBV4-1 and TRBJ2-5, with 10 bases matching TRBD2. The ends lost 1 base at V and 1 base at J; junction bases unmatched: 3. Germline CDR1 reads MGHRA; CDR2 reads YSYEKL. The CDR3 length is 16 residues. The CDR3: CASSQGTSGIQETQYF. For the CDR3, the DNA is TGCGCCAGCAGCCAAGGGACTAGCGGTATCCAAGAGACCCAGTACTTC.

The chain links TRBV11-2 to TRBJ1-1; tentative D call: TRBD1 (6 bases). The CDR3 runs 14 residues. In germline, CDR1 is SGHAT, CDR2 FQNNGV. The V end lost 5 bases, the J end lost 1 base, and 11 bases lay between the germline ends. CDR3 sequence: CASSTPGQNTEAFF. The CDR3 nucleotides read TGTGCCAGCAGCACGCCGGGACAGAACACTGAAGCTTTCTTT.

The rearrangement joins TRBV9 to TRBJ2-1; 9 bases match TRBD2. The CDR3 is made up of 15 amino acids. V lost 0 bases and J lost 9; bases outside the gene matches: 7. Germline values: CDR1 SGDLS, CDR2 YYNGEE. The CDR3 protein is CASSVEASGKREQFF. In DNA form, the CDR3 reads TGTGCCAGCAGCGTAGAGGCTAGCGGGAAACGTGAGCAGTTCTTC.

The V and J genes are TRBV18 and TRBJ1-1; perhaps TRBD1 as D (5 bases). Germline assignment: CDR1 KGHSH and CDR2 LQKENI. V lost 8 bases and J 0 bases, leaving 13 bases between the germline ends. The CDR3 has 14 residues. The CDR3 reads CASLAGQLNTEAFF. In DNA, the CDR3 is TGTGCCAGCCTCGCAGGGCAGCTGAACACTGAAGCTTTCTTT.

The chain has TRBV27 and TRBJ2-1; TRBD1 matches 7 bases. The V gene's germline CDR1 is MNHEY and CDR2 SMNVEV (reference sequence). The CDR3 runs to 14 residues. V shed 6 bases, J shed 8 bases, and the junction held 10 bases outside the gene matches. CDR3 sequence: CASRLQTGSYEQFF. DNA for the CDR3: TGTGCCAGCAGGCTACAGACAGGGAGCTATGAGCAGTTCTTC.

The CDR3 DNA reads as TGTGCCAGCAGCGGACGGGGACAGGCCAACTACGAGCAGTACTTC. This sequence encodes CASSGRGQANYEQYF. The rearrangement joins TRBV2 to TRBJ2-7; TRBD1 matches 8 bases. The trim removed 6 bases at V and 3 bases at J, leaving 10 bases unmatched. The CDR3 length is 15 residues. The germline CDR1 and CDR2 sequences are SNHLY and FYNNEI.

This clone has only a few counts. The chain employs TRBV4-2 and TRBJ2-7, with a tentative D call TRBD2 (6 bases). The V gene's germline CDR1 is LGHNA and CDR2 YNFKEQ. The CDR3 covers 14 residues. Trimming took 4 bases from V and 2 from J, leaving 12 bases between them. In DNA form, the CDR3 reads TGTGCCAGCAGCCCCGGGACTGATACCTACGAGCAGTACTTC. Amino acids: CASSPGTDTYEQYF.